What follows are 21 T cell receptor beta chains derived from one specimen sequenced in a study of T cells in Graves' hyperthyroidism and ophthalmopathy. Using RNA transcripts as the source, TCR beta CDR3 regions were amplified. TCR CDR3 regions were first amplified by RT-PCR with HTBI primers. MiXCR was run by TCRdb on the multiplex PCR reads, yielding one entry per CDR3 protein. Here the sample spans roughly 250,000 distinct CDR3 sequences, about 15% being singletons. Sequencing was carried out using blood. The receptors stem from a woman in her late teens or twenties with Graves' ophthalmopathy.

This clonotype was observed at least ten times. J is TRBJ2-1 and V is TRBV20-1, with D possibly TRBD2 on 5 matching bases. This CDR3 spans 14 amino acids. V shed 3 bases and J shed 7 bases, with 16 bases lying between them. Germline assignment: CDR1 DFQATT and CDR2 SNEGSKA (reference sequence). The chain's CDR3 is CSASGLAKLNEQFF. The CDR3 DNA reads TGCAGTGCTAGTGGTCTAGCTAAGTTGAATGAGCAGTTCTTC.

Many counts were recorded for this clonotype. The CDR3 here is CASSLVPQGSGGPMEQYF. Written as DNA, the CDR3 is TGTGCCAGCAGCTTAGTTCCCCAGGGCAGCGGGGGCCCGATGGAGCAGTATTTT. The chain couples TRBV7-6 to TRBJ2-3, with TRBD2 matching 8 bases. The length of the CDR3 is 18 residues. Germline V gene sequence: CDR1 SGHVS, CDR2 FNYEAQ. V shed 1 base, J shed 11 bases, and the junction held 20 bases outside the gene matches.

The chain carries TRBV7-9 and TRBJ1-2, with TRBD1 as a possible D gene (5 bases). This CDR3 is built from 13 residues. V was pared by 3 bases and J by 3 bases, with 8 bases between. CDR1 is SEHNR and CDR2 is FQNEAQ in the germline V gene (reference sequence). The CDR3: CASSFVTDYGYTF. The CDR3 bases are TGTGCCAGCAGCTTCGTGACAGACTATGGCTACACCTTC. Complete variable domain (other parts from reference TRBV7-9 and TRBJ1-2): DTGVSQNPRHKITKRGQNVTFRCDPISEHNRLYWYRQTLGQGPEFLTYFQNEAQLEKSRLLSDRFSAERPKGSFSTLEIQRTEQGDSAMYLCASSFVTDYGYTFGSGTRLTVV.

This clonotype has at least ten counts. The chain uses TRBV18 and TRBJ1-3; TRBD1 matches 8 bases. The V gene end was trimmed by 6 bases and the J gene end by 4 bases; junction bases not matched to a gene: 8. The CDR3 consists of 15 residues. Per the germline V gene, CDR1 is KGHSH and CDR2 is LQKENI. The CDR3 is CASSPDRGAGNTIYF. The CDR3 region has the DNA TGTGCCAGCTCTCCCGACAGGGGTGCGGGAAACACCATATATTTT.

This clonotype was detected ten times or more. V and J are TRBV7-2 and TRBJ2-1; D call uncertain. Deletions cut 6 bases from V and 0 bases from J, with 12 bases between. Germline loops: CDR1 SGHTA, CDR2 FQGNSA. The CDR3 is made up of 15 amino acids. The CDR3 sequence: CASSSLTSSYNEQFF. Here the CDR3 DNA reads TGTGCCAGCAGTTCGTTAACCAGCTCCTACAATGAGCAGTTCTTC.

The table lists this clonotype with many counts. CDR3 DNA sequence: TGTGCCAGCAGCCAAGATCGGGGGGCGCGTGAAAAACTGTTTTTT. Its translation is CASSQDRGAREKLFF. The V gene is TRBV3-1, the J gene TRBJ1-4; tentatively, D is TRBD1 (6 bases). Trimming cost V 0 bases and J 7 bases, with 12 bases left between them. CDR3 length equals 15 residues. Germline assignment: CDR1 LGHDT and CDR2 YNNKEL (reference sequence).

There are many counts of this clonotype. The genes are TRBV28 and TRBJ2-7; TRBD1 might be the D (6 bases). The germline V and J ends were trimmed by 5 bases and 5 bases, with 16 bases remaining between them. Germline values: CDR1 MDHEN, CDR2 SYDVKM. The CDR3 spans 14 residues. CDR3 nucleotides: TGTGCCAGCAGTGGACCCACAGGGACCGACGAGCAGTACTTC. It encodes CASSGPTGTDEQYF.

The table lists this clonotype with many counts. V and J are TRBV2 and TRBJ2-3; 7 bases are a match to TRBD2. There are 15 residues in the CDR3. Trimming cost V 5 bases and J 2 bases; bases outside gene matches: 7. Looked up from germline, CDR1 is SNHLY and CDR2 is FYNNEI. The CDR3 bases are TGTGCCAGCAGTTCCGGGACTACAAACACAGATACGCAGTATTTT. It specifies CASSSGTTNTDTQYF.

This clonotype was recorded only once. Given a much more abundant clone one base away, this may be a read error. The chain carries TRBV7-3 and TRBJ2-2, with 8 bases identical to TRBD1. Germline V lookup: CDR1 SGHTA, CDR2 FQGTGA. The V and J ends lost 5 bases and 6 bases, in that order; junction bases with no gene match: 8. CDR3 length equals 15 residues. The CDR3 reads CASSPGGASSGELFF. The CDR3 DNA reads as TGTGCCAGCAGCCCAGGGGGCGCATCGTCCGGGGAGCTGTTTTTT.

This clonotype is a singleton in its sample. Here the CDR3 reads CASSYSSGGATDTQYF. CDR3 nucleotides: TGTGCCAGCAGTTACTCGAGCGGGGGGGCAACAGATACGCAGTATTTT. This rearrangement joins TRBV6-2 or TRBV6-3 to TRBJ2-3; 10 bases line up with TRBD2. Trimming took 0 bases from V and 3 from J; bases not matched to a gene: 3. From germline, CDR1 is MNHEY and CDR2 SVGEGT. The CDR3 is 16 amino acids.

The chain combines TRBV28 with TRBJ2-1; 7 positions match TRBD2. V lost 5 bases and J lost 4; bases outside the gene matches: 2. The CDR3 totals 13 residues. From germline, CDR1 is MDHEN and CDR2 SYDVKM. CDR3 in DNA: TGTGCCAGCAGTAGCGGGAAATACAATGAGCAGTTCTTC. Its protein product is CASSSGKYNEQFF.

There are many counts of this clonotype. V usage is TRBV12-3 or TRBV12-4 and J usage is TRBJ2-2; D is undetermined. This CDR3 is built from 16 residues. V was shortened by 3 bases and J by 7 bases, with 18 bases between the two germline ends. CDR3 loop: CASSFRLGLAVGELFF. The DNA for the CDR3 is TGTGCCAGCAGTTTCCGTCTAGGCCTGGCTGTCGGGGAGCTGTTTTTT.

The chain couples TRBV4-1 to TRBJ1-5, with a weak D call TRBD1 (5 bases). The CDR3 length is 16 residues. Germline lookup yields CDR1 MGHRA and CDR2 YSYEKL. V was shortened by 0 bases and J by 4 bases, with 13 bases between the two germline ends. Here the CDR3 DNA reads TGCGCCAGCAGCCAAGACGGGGGGGTAGGAAATCAGCCCCAGCATTTT. Protein: CASSQDGGVGNQPQHF.

In its sample, this clonotype was seen a few times. A read error may explain this, as a much larger clone is one base away. The chain couples TRBV28 to TRBJ2-1, with 9 bases matching TRBD2. This CDR3 is 16 amino acids long. Germline CDR1 reads MDHEN; CDR2 reads SYDVKM. The ends lost 5 bases at V and 9 bases at J; junction bases unmatched: 14. As DNA, the CDR3 is TGTGCCAGCAGTCGTCCTGATAGCGGGAGCGGGAGTGAGCAGTTCTTC. Residues: CASSRPDSGSGSEQFF.

The table lists this clonotype with many counts. The chain joins TRBV7-8 to TRBJ1-2; D remains ambiguous. This CDR3 comprises 12 residues. Trimming pared 8 bases from V and 1 base from J, leaving 8 bases between. CDR1 SGHVS and CDR2 FQNEAQ come from the germline V gene. The CDR3 protein is CASGISNYGYTF. CDR3 nucleotides: TGTGCCAGCGGGATTAGTAACTATGGCTACACCTTC.

With regard to this clonotype: Given a much more abundant clone one base away, this may be a read error. The chain is built from TRBV2 and TRBJ2-7, with TRBD1 matching 7 bases. The CDR3 spans 14 residues. Germline V gene sequence: CDR1 SNHLY, CDR2 FYNNEI. The CDR3 DNA follows: TGTGCCAGCAGTGAAGCCGACAGGGCCTACGGGCAGTACTTC. The encoded protein is CASSEADRAYGQYF. The full variable domain, rest sourced from reference TRBV2 and TRBJ2-7, is EPEVTQTPSHQVTQMGQEVILRCVPISNHLYFYWYRQILGQKVEFLVSFYNNEISEKSEIFDDQFSVERPDGSNFTLKIRSTKLEDSAMYFCASSEADRAYGQYFGPGTRLTVT.

The chain couples TRBV3-1 to TRBJ1-6; D is unresolved. The CDR3 is made up of 12 amino acids. Germline V gives CDR1 LGHDT, CDR2 YNNKEL (reference sequence). V was trimmed by 8 bases and J by 8 bases, leaving 10 bases between them. The CDR3 loop is CASGRTDSPLHF. CDR3 DNA: TGTGCCAGCGGCCGCACCGATTCACCCCTCCACTTT. Full variable domain (missing parts from reference TRBV3-1 and TRBJ1-6): DTAVSQTPKYLVTQMGNDKSIKCEQNLGHDTMYWYKQDSKKFLKIMFSYNNKELIINETVPNRFSPKSPDKAHLNLHINSLELGDSAVYFCASGRTDSPLHFGNGTRLTVT.

Of note for this clonotype: One end of the junction does not line up with germline, which may come from a read error. The gene calls are TRBV7-7 and TRBJ1-3; 7 bases match TRBD1. The CDR3 sequence is 15 residues long. CDR1 and CDR2 (germline): SSHAT, FNYEAQ (reference sequence). CDR3 amino acids: CASSPSTGPGNTIYF. As DNA, the CDR3 is TGTGCTAGCAGCCCTTCGACAGGGCCTGGAAACACCATATATTTT.

This clonotype was seen many times. This chain connects TRBV5-5 to TRBJ2-7, with 7 bases lining up with TRBD1. V lost 2 bases and J lost 3; bases outside the gene matches: 11. CDR1 and CDR2 (germline): SGHKS, YYEKEE (reference sequence). The CDR3 runs to 16 residues. CDR3 bases: TGTGCCAGCAGCTTTGGATTAACAGGGACAGTCTACGAGCAGTACTTC. Amino acids: CASSFGLTGTVYEQYF.

This clonotype was seen ten or more times. One junction end disagrees with the germline gene, perhaps due to a read error. This chain connects TRBV27 to TRBJ2-1, with 7 bases lining up with TRBD2. The CDR3 length is 21 residues. CDR1 and CDR2 (germline): MNHEY, SMNVEV (reference sequence). The CDR3 here is CASSTRYAGASPPGSYNKQFF. In nucleotides, the CDR3 is TGTGCCAGCAGTACCCGATATGCGGGAGCAAGCCCACCTGGGTCCTACAATAAGCAGTTCTTC.

This clonotype was found a few times. The J gene is TRBJ2-3, the V gene TRBV14; TRBD2 matches at 8 bases. Unmatched junction bases numbered 27, after V lost 4 bases and J lost 6 bases. The CDR3 spans 21 residues. Germline V gene sequence: CDR1 SGHDN, CDR2 FVKESK. CDR3 coding DNA: TGTGCCAGCAGCCCCCTCCGAGCCGTAAGATACGGGAGGGCCCTCGGGGATACGCAGTATTTT. As protein: CASSPLRAVRYGRALGDTQYF.